This T cell receptor (beta chain) was sequenced for a study of PD-1 blockade in mismatch repair-deficient tumors. Across the whole study: Enrolled about 2013-2017, patients had progressing, pretreated mismatch repair-deficient cancers of approximately 13 types. Study-level results: After pembrolizumab, tumor-resident clones rose rapidly, then generally contracted before radiologic responses.

Germline assignment: CDR1 MDHEN and CDR2 SYDVKM. J lost 0 bases, V lost 6 bases, and 10 bases had no gene match. The length of the CDR3 is 17 residues. Concerning this clone itself: Antigen specificity is unknown.

Assay used: immunoSEQ multiplex PCR; TCRdb lists only in-frame clones, some missing. The data show roughly 32,000 clones, with 75% to 90% seen just once and around 3.4% held by the top ten. PCR or immunohistochemistry showed mismatch repair deficiency in every enrolled patient. The TCR-sequenced patients were a few responders to pembrolizumab. This chain joins TRBV28 and TRBJ1-4; TRBD1 matches at 7 bases. The clonotype comes from an adult with mismatch repair-deficient cancer. The source material was PBMCs, sampled 6 weeks after starting pembrolizumab. Here the CDR3 reads CASSSPRDSATNEKLFF. The DNA of the CDR3 is TGTGCCAGCAGCTCTCCTCGGGACAGTGCAACTAATGAAAAACTGTTTTTT.